The 5 T cell receptor beta chains given below trace back to one sample, sequenced in a study of blood T cells in healthy people across ages. It was with a sample-barcoded 5' primer and a J-beta primer mix that a second PCR of about 7 to 12 cycles was run. MiXCR was run by TCRdb on the 5' RACE reads, yielding one entry per CDR3 protein. The repertoire consists of some 920,000 distinct CDR3 sequences, with roughly half occurring once and the leading ten covering about a fifth. Material for sequencing was blood. The receptors originated from a woman in her fifties or sixties in good health.

The chain joins TRBV28 to TRBJ2-7, with no clear D. The V end lost 2 bases, the J end lost 0 bases, and 17 bases lay between the germline ends. Germline values: CDR1 MDHEN, CDR2 SYDVKM. The CDR3 sequence is 17 residues long. This CDR3 reads CASSLGSNSYLSYEQYF. CDR3 coding DNA: TGTGCCAGCAGTTTAGGCTCCAACAGTTACCTCTCCTACGAGCAGTACTTC. Together with reference TRBV28 and TRBJ2-7, the CDR3 gives the full variable domain: DVKVTQSSRYLVKRTGEKVFLECVQDMDHENMFWYRQDPGLGLRLIYFSYDVKMKEKGDIPEGYSVSREKKERFSLILESASTNQTSMYLCASSLGSNSYLSYEQYFGPGTRLTVT.

J is TRBJ2-1 and V is TRBV9; D perhaps matches TRBD1 (5 bases). This CDR3 is 15 amino acids long. V lost 4 bases, J lost 4 bases, and 15 bases lay in between. The germline CDR1 and CDR2 sequences are SGDLS and YYNGEE. CDR3: CASSSRPQGYNEQFF. In DNA form, the CDR3 reads TGTGCCAGCAGCTCCCGGCCCCAGGGATACAATGAGCAGTTCTTC.

V gene TRBV20-1 combines with J gene TRBJ2-3; 9 nucleotides match TRBD2. V shed 6 bases and J 2 bases; nucleotides not matched to a gene: 6. The CDR3 runs 14 residues. From germline, CDR1 is DFQATT and CDR2 SNEGSKA (reference sequence). The CDR3 is CSAQREATTDTQYF. CDR3 DNA: TGCAGTGCCCAGCGGGAGGCAACCACAGATACGCAGTATTTT.

The chain joins TRBV20-1 to TRBJ2-1; TRBD2 matches at 9 bases. Per germline, CDR1 DFQATT and CDR2 SNEGSKA (reference sequence). This CDR3 has 12 residues. Here the CDR3 reads CRAGTSSDEQFF. The CDR3 DNA reads TGCAGAGCCGGGACTAGCAGCGATGAGCAGTTCTTC.

The V gene is TRBV6-2 or TRBV6-3, the J gene TRBJ2-1; 9 bases fit TRBD2. Per the germline V gene, CDR1 is MNHEY and CDR2 is SVGEGT. The CDR3 has 14 amino acids. J lost 9 bases, V lost 4 bases, and 7 bases had no gene match. The CDR3 DNA reads TGTGCCAGCAGTTGGTTAGCGGGAGTTGGTGAGCAGTTCTTC. The encoded protein is CASSWLAGVGEQFF.